This T cell receptor (beta chain) is drawn from a study of cytomegalovirus exposure and HLA in healthy donors. The PCR used 60 Vbeta and 13 Jbeta primers. The table came from immunoSEQ multiplex PCR; TCRdb's copy has only in-frame clones and leaves some out. The table lists approximately 170,000 clones, approximately 81% of them singletons. The germline gives CDR1 SGHDT, CDR2 YYEEEE. This CDR3 contains 18 residues. V was cut by 0 bases and J by 0 bases, with 17 bases left in between. This receptor was taken from a woman aged 18 to 35 in good health and CMV-seronegative. Sequencing was carried out using PBMCs. This sequence joins TRBV5-6 and TRBJ2-3, with a weak D call TRBD1 (6 bases). CDR3 nucleotides: TGTGCCAGCAGCTTGGTGATGAGGTGGGACAACAGCACAGATACGCAGTATTTT. Translated: CASSLVMRWDNSTDTQYF.